This TCR beta chain comes out of a study of molecular identifiers for immune sequencing clone quantification. In TCRdb, the PCR reads were re-called with MiXCR into one record per CDR3 protein. Among 350,000 or so distinct CDR3 sequences, around a fifth were seen once, and the ten largest hold 0.81%. The study's findings and limits: Clones of above 20 RNA copies carried over 97% of effector molecules; in naive cells they carried under 1%. The study reportedly detected spiked Jurkat TCR RNA from one cell among around 1 million naive cells. Highly expanded clone sizes could be underestimated through barcode sharing by identical TCR molecules.

CDR1 is SGHDN and CDR2 is FVKESK in the germline V gene. V trimming: 5 bases; J trimming: 1 base; junction bases outside the gene matches: 2. The CDR3 has 14 residues. At least ten counts were recorded for this clonotype. The antigen is unknown. A much larger clone lies one base from this, so it may be a read error. V gene TRBV14 combines with J gene TRBJ2-7, with TRBD1 identical over 10 bases. The receptor was derived from a human donor in good health. Some libraries in this study had Jurkat cell RNA spiked in. Sequenced: naive CD8+ T cells from blood, with Jurkat cell RNA spiked in. The subset here: FACS-sorted CD8+CD4-CCR7+CD45RA+ naive T cells. The chain's CDR3 is CASSAGQGSYEQYF. DNA for the CDR3: TGTGCCAGCAGCGCGGGACAGGGGTCCTACGAGCAGTACTTC.